The 12 T cell receptor beta chains given below trace back to one sample, sequenced in a study of blood T cells in healthy people across ages. Alongside a J-beta primer mix, a sample-barcoded 5' primer served in a second PCR lasting about 7 to 12 cycles. Using its own MiXCR run on the 5' RACE reads, TCRdb lists one record per CDR3 protein. The sample has about 650,000 distinct CDR3 sequences; around 32% are singletons. The sequenced sample consisted of blood. The receptor set was obtained from a woman older than 75 in good health.

The J gene is TRBJ2-3, the V gene TRBV7-7, with D possibly TRBD2 on 5 matching bases. The V and J ends lost 5 bases and 2 bases respectively, with 14 bases between them. The CDR3 loop spans 15 amino acids. The germline V gene has CDR1 SSHAT and CDR2 FNYEAQ (reference sequence). CDR3: CASSLGSGITDTQYF. CDR3 nucleotide sequence: TGTGCCAGCAGCCTGGGCAGCGGAATCACAGATACGCAGTATTTT.

Comment on this clonotype: An end of the junction does not agree with germline; a read error may underlie this. This sequence joins TRBV3-1 and TRBJ2-2; TRBD1 is a possible D gene (6 bases). Germline values: CDR1 LGHDT, CDR2 YNNKEL (reference sequence). The CDR3 has 14 amino acids. This chain's CDR3 is CASSQRQATGERFF. CDR3 bases: TGTGCCAGCAGCCAACGACAGGCAACCGGGGAGCGGTTTTTT.

This clonotype was recorded at least ten times. The rearrangement uses TRBV7-3 and TRBJ2-5; 9 bases map to TRBD2. There are 14 residues in the CDR3. V dropped 5 bases and J dropped 7; count of bases not matched to a gene: 8. Germline lookup yields CDR1 SGHTA and CDR2 FQGTGA. The CDR3 sequence is CASSPTSGLGTQYF. The CDR3 nucleotides are TGTGCCAGCAGCCCGACTAGCGGATTAGGGACCCAGTACTTC.

The chain combines TRBV7-2 with TRBJ2-7; TRBD2 matches at 9 bases. From germline, CDR1 is SGHTA and CDR2 FQGNSA. This CDR3 spans 15 amino acids. The junction had 9 bases not matched to a gene; V was cut back by 4 bases and J by 5 bases. The CDR3 loop reads CASSSSGTSFDEQYF. The DNA for the CDR3 is TGTGCCAGCAGCTCATCCGGGACTAGCTTCGACGAGCAGTACTTC.

This clonotype was seen more than once but under ten times. The V gene is TRBV24-1, the J gene TRBJ2-2; D unresolved. The V end lost 4 bases, the J end lost 7 bases, and 15 bases lay between the germline ends. The CDR3 totals 15 residues. Germline loops: CDR1 KGHDR, CDR2 SFDVKD. This chain's CDR3 is CATSDPAKAGGELFF. The CDR3 nucleotides read TGTGCCACCAGTGACCCCGCTAAAGCCGGCGGGGAGCTGTTTTTT.

A word on this clonotype: This may be a read error: a much more frequent sequence differs by one nucleotide. CDR3 amino acids: CASCPYGGGPTEQFF. The CDR3 nucleotides read TGTGCCAGCTGCCCGTATGGAGGGGGCCCCACGGAGCAGTTCTTC. This chain links TRBV3-1 with TRBJ2-1; the D gene is possibly TRBD1 (7 bases). V was cut by 8 bases and J by 10 bases, with 24 bases left in between. The CDR3 covers 15 residues. Germline V gene lookup returns CDR1 LGHDT and CDR2 YNNKEL (reference sequence).

This chain joins TRBV5-1 and TRBJ2-1; D might be TRBD2 (5 bases). The CDR3 has 13 residues. Deletions cut 4 bases from V and 8 bases from J, with 13 bases between. Germline loops: CDR1 SGHRS, CDR2 YFSETQ. The CDR3 protein is CASSPGVRDEQFF. CDR3 coding DNA: TGCGCCAGCAGCCCCGGGGTTCGGGATGAGCAGTTCTTC.

This rearrangement joins TRBV7-2 to TRBJ2-1, with a weak D call TRBD1 (6 bases). CDR1 is SGHTA, CDR2 FQGNSA, per germline. V was pared by 5 bases and J by 6 bases, with 17 bases between. The CDR3 is made up of 15 amino acids. The CDR3 loop is CASSVRGSWSNEQFF. The CDR3 nucleotides read TGTGCCAGCAGCGTCAGGGGTAGCTGGTCCAATGAGCAGTTCTTC.

The V call is TRBV20-1, the J call TRBJ1-1; TRBD1 agrees at 7 bases. This CDR3 has 16 amino acids. The germline gives CDR1 DFQATT, CDR2 SNEGSKA (reference sequence). J was trimmed by 1 base and V by 0 bases; bases with no gene match: 8. In DNA form, the CDR3 reads TGCAGTGCTAGAGATCCGACAGGGCTCACGAACACTGAAGCTTTCTTT. It yields the protein CSARDPTGLTNTEAFF.

The chain is built from TRBV2 and TRBJ2-1; D may correspond to TRBD1 or TRBD2 (5 bases each). Trimming stripped 10 bases from V and 3 bases from J, with 16 bases between. Germline loops: CDR1 SNHLY, CDR2 FYNNEI. This CDR3 is 14 amino acids long. In DNA, the CDR3 is TGTGCCACCTCTTTAGGGACGCTCTACAATGAGCAGTTCTTC. Encoded protein: CATSLGTLYNEQFF.

V gene TRBV7-2 combines with J gene TRBJ2-4; possibly TRBD2 for D (5 bases). The better agreement between TRBJ2-7 and the DNA end casts doubt on the J call. Germline CDR1 reads SGHTA; CDR2 reads FQGNSA. The CDR3 loop spans 15 amino acids. The CDR3 loop is CASSLGPLASNEQYF. The CDR3 nucleotides are TGTGCCAGCAGCTTAGGCCCTTTAGCGTCTAACGAGCAGTACTTC.

The rearrangement uses TRBV12-3 or TRBV12-4 and TRBJ2-1; 11 positions match TRBD2. The CDR3 runs 15 residues. Losses at the gene ends were 6 bases for V and 7 bases for J; bases not matched to a gene: 8. The CDR3 here is CASSPSGRTGNEQFF. The DNA of the CDR3 is TGTGCCAGCAGCCCTAGCGGGAGGACCGGTAATGAGCAGTTCTTC.